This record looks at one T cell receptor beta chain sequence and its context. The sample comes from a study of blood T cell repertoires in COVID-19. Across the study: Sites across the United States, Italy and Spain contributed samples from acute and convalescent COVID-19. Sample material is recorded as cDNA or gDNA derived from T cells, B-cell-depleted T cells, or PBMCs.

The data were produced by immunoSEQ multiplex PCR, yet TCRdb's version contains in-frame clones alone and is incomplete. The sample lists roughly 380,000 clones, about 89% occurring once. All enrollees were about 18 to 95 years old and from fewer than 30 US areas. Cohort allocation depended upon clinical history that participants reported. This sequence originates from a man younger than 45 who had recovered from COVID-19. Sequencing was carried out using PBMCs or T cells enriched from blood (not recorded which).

CDR3 DNA sequence: TGCGCCAGCAGCCAGGCCCATCTTGCAACTAATGAAAAACTGTTTTTT. It yields the protein CASSQAHLATNEKLFF. The chain joins TRBV4-3 to TRBJ1-4; the D is unclear. Trimming removed 3 bases from V and 0 bases from J, with 11 bases in between. This CDR3 region has 16 residues. The germline V gene has CDR1 LGHNA and CDR2 YSLEER.